The text below deals with one T cell receptor (beta chain). Its antigen is currently unknown. These data are taken from a study of CD8+ T cells in alopecia areata. Study as a whole: Treated patients swallowed 5 to 10 mg of oral tofacitinib twice daily. Study-wide results and limits: Patients displayed less clarity in TCR sharing than mice, a finding possibly related to HLA. Affected scalp, especially in alopecia totalis/universalis, had a higher clonality than normal scalp did.

V gave up 8 bases and J gave up 3 bases, with 8 bases separating them. Germline lookup yields CDR1 SEHNR and CDR2 FQNEAQ (reference sequence). The CDR3 runs to 11 residues. cDNA reverse transcribed from extracted RNA served as the sequencing template. Only in-frame clones appear in the TCRdb table, and some are missing; sequencing was by immunoSEQ multiplex PCR. Of more than 95,000 clones listed, around two fifths were seen once; the top ten hold approximately 3.3%. The sequencing sample was made of CD4+ T cells sorted from blood. The receptor was isolated from a human donor with alopecia areata. This sequence joins TRBV7-9 and TRBJ2-7; unclear D gene. Here the CDR3 DNA reads TGTGCCAGCGGTGATGACTACGAGCAGTACTTC. Its translation is CASGDDYEQYF.